Below, 5 T cell receptor beta chains from the same sample are listed, as sequenced in a study of blood T cell repertoires in COVID-19. Sequenced by immunoSEQ multiplex PCR; TCRdb stores in-frame clones only, minus some. Of about 140,000 clones listed, 79% are singletons. The sequencing sample was made of peripheral blood. The receptors were gathered from a man in his 60s with acute or convalescent COVID-19.

V gene TRBV6-2 or TRBV6-3 combines with J gene TRBJ2-3; D unclear. The V end lost 4 bases, the J end lost 5 bases, and 13 bases lay between the germline ends. The CDR3 is 14 residues long. The germline V gene encodes CDR1 MNHEY and CDR2 SVGEGT. The CDR3 DNA follows: TGTGCCAGCAGTTTAATTGTGTCAGGAGATACGCAGTATTTT. Translated, it gives CASSLIVSGDTQYF.

The rearrangement links TRBV11-1 to TRBJ2-7, with no clear D. The germline V and J ends were trimmed by 5 bases and 2 bases, with 10 bases remaining between them. The CDR3 sequence is 13 residues long. Germline values: CDR1 SGHAT, CDR2 FQDESV (reference sequence). The CDR3 region is CASSNYKAYEQYF. The CDR3 DNA sequence: TGTGCCAGCAGCAACTACAAGGCCTACGAGCAGTACTTC.

The V call is TRBV19, the J call TRBJ1-1; TRBD1 agrees at 7 bases. CDR1 and CDR2 (germline): LNHDA, SQIVND (reference sequence). The CDR3 runs to 14 residues. With V trimmed by 3 bases and J by 5 bases, 6 bases remained unmatched. The CDR3: CASSIGTVSTEAFF. The CDR3 region has the DNA TGTGCCAGTAGTATTGGGACAGTAAGTACTGAAGCTTTCTTT.

V gene TRBV7-6 combines with J gene TRBJ2-1; tentative D call: TRBD2 (5 bases). Germline loops: CDR1 SGHVS, CDR2 FNYEAQ. The V end was cut by 5 bases, the J end by 12 bases, with 14 bases between. The CDR3 extends over 12 amino acids. The CDR3 region is CASSGTGKGQFF. DNA of the CDR3: TGTGCCAGCAGCGGCACGGGAAAAGGGCAGTTCTTC.

The chain employs TRBV30 and TRBJ1-5; the D gene is possibly TRBD1 (5 bases). The germline V gene has CDR1 GTSNPN and CDR2 SVGIG (reference sequence). The ends were cut back, 1 base at V and 4 bases at J, with 11 bases in the middle. The CDR3 is 14 residues long. The CDR3 DNA follows: TGTGCCTGGAGTGGGGGACTCCTAAATCAGCCCCAGCATTTT. Translating gives CAWSGGLLNQPQHF.